In its sample, the clone carrying this T cell receptor beta chain was seen once. This sample is part of a study of blood T cell repertoires in COVID-19. There are 13 residues in the CDR3. Per germline, CDR1 LNHDA and CDR2 SQIVND (reference sequence). V was trimmed by 6 bases and J by 4 bases, leaving 13 bases between them. As originally analysed: The authors estimated nucleated cell counts from reference gene primer amplification. Clones were sequenced by immunoSEQ multiplex PCR, and TCRdb holds only the in-frame ones, with some missing. V and J calls and clone size come straight from that table; D and trimming were deduced from the DNA. This table has 240,000 or so clones, 86% appearing once. Those enrolled, adults aged 18 to 89 years, came from roughly 23 US areas.

The sequenced material came from PBMCs or T cells enriched from blood (not recorded which). The genes are TRBV19 and TRBJ2-7; the D gene is possibly TRBD2 (5 bases). The receptor was derived from a middle-aged woman with acute COVID-19. The CDR3: CASRRTDTYEQYF. The CDR3 region has the DNA TGTGCCAGTAGGCGGACTGACACGTACGAGCAGTACTTC. Supplemented by reference TRBV19 and TRBJ2-7, the full variable domain reads DGGITQSPKYLFRKEGQNVTLSCEQNLNHDAMYWYRQDPGQGLRLIYYSQIVNDFQKGDIAEGYSVSREKKESFPLTVTSAQKNPTAFYLCASRRTDTYEQYFGPGTRLTVT.